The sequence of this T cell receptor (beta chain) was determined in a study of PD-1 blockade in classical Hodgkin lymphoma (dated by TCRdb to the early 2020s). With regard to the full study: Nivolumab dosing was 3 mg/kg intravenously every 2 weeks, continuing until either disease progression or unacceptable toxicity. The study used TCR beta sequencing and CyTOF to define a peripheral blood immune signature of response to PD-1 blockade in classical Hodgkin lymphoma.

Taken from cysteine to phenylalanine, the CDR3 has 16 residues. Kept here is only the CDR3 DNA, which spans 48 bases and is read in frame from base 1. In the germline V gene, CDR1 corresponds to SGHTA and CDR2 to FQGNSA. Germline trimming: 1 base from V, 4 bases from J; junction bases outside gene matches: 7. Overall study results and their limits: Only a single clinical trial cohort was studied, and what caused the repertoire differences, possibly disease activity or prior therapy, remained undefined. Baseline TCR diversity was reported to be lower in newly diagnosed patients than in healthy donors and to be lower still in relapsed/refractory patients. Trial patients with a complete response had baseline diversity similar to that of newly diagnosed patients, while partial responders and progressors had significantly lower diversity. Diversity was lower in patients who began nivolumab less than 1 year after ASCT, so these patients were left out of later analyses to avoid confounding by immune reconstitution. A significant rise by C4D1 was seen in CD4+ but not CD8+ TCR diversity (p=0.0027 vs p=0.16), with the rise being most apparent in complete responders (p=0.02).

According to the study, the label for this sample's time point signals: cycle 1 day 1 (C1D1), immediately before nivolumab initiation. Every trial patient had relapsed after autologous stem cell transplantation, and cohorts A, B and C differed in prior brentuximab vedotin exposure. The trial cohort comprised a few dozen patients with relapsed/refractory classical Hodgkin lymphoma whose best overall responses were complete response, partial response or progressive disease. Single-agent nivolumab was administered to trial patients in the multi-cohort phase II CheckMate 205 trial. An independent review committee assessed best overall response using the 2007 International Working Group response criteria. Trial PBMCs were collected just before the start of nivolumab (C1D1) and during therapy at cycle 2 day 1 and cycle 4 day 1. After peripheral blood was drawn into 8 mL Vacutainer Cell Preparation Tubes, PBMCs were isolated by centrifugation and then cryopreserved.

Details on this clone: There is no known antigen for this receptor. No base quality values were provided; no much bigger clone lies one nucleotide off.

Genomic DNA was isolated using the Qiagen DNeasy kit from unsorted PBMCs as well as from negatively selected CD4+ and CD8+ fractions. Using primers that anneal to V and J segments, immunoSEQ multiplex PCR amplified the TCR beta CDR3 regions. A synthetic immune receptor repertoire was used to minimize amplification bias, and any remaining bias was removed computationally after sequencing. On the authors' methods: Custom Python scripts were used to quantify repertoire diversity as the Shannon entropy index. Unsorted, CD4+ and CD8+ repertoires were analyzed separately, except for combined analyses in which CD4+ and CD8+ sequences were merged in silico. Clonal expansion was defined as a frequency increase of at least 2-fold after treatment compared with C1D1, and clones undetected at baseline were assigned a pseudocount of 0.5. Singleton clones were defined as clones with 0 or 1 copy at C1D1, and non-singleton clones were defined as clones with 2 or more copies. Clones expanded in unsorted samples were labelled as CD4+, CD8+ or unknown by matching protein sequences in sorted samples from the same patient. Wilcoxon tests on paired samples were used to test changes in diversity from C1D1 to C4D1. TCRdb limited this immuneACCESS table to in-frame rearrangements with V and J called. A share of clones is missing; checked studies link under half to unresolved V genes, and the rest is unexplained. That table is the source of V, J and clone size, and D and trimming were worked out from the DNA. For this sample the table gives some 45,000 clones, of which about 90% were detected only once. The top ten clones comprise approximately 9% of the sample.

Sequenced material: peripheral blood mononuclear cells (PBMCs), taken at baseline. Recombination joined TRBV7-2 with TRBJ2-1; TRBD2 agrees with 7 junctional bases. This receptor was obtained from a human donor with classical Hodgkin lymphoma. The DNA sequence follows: TGTGCCAGCAGCTTAGGTTCGACTAGCACTTACAATGAGCAGTTCTTC. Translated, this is CASSLGSTSTYNEQFF.